The sample holds a few counts of the clone carrying this T cell receptor beta chain. The antigen is unknown. CDR1 and CDR2 (germline): WNHNN, SYGVQD (reference sequence). CDR3 length: 16 residues. V dropped 2 bases and J dropped 6; count of bases not matched to a gene: 8. Synthesis of cDNA was carried out by template-switch 5'RACE. The reaction used 10-nucleotide random UMIs. TCRdb reanalysed the 5' RACE reads using MiXCR and keeps one entry per CDR3 protein. The top ten clones hold 7.8% of a sample with 28,000 or so distinct CDR3 sequences, more than 10% of them seen once. This specimen belongs to a study of neurological immune-mediated disorders. Healthy controls comprised blood bank volunteers in Maryland, USA. Findings and caveats of the study: While HTLV-1-associated myelopathy showed the greatest TCR clonal expansion, multiple sclerosis showed the least, falling below healthy controls.

This clonotype was sampled from a man aged 60 to 75 in good health. This sequence joins TRBV10-1 and TRBJ2-7; 12 bases are shared with TRBD2. Sample: PBMCs. The CDR3 DNA follows: TGCGCCAGCAGTGAGGTTGGGACTAGCGGGCTTTCCGAGCAGTACTTC. Translation gives CASSEVGTSGLSEQYF.